This TCR beta chain was identified in a study of T cell responses to AZD1222 COVID-19 vaccine. The V end lost 7 bases, the J end lost 7 bases, and 16 bases lay between the germline ends. CDR1 is LNHDA and CDR2 is SQIVND in the germline V gene (reference sequence). The CDR3 extends over 14 amino acids. This clone was picked up one time. Its matching antigen is unknown. Study observations and caveats: Spike-specific TCR breadth rose after two AZD1222 doses, and depth rose as well. The span of vaccine-associated CD4 TCRs extended across spike, with dominance at 160-218 and 743-854. Among spike-specific TCRs, nearly half reportedly target unmutated variant regions.

Data came from immunoSEQ multiplex PCR; TCRdb stores just in-frame clones and leaves some out. The data hold just over 90,000 clones, with approximately 90% observed a single time. The chain has TRBV19 and TRBJ1-4; TRBD1 might be the D (5 bases). The receptor's source is an adult who received the AZD1222 COVID-19 vaccine. The source material was peripheral blood, sampled 28 days after the second AZD1222 dose. The DNA of the CDR3 is TGTGCCAGTACCCTGGGGGGGTCTGGTGAAAAACTGTTTTTT. It yields the protein CASTLGGSGEKLFF.